This T cell receptor beta chain came from a study of shared clonotypes between healthy human individuals. Study results and limitations: What rarefaction showed was incomplete sorted-subset sequencing despite large depth. With a handful of donors compared, 4% to 5.5% of naive CD4 clonotypes were shared. Tissue TCR repertoires likely differ from these blood-only repertoires.

The naive CD8 fraction comprised CD45RO-negative cells positively selected for CCR7 and excluded terminally differentiated effector memory CD45RA+ cells. Adults of Caucasian background living in Nashville, Tennessee made up all donors. The junction had 1 base not matched to a gene; V was cut back by 0 bases and J by 4 bases. Germline V CDR1 and CDR2: SGHDT, YYEEEE. The CDR3 runs 13 residues. Of note for this clone: Its antigen is not known. The same CDR3 can be traced to other DNA sequences in this sample.

This table comes from immunoSEQ multiplex PCR, and its TCRdb copy is limited to in-frame clones, with some not included. This sample has millions of clones, with roughly 94% found just once. Input material: naive CD8+ T cells sorted from blood. This sequence was found in a young man in good health. The chain recombines TRBV5-6 with TRBJ2-7; TRBD1 agrees at 7 bases. This CDR3 is CASSLDRGYEQYF. The CDR3 DNA sequence: TGTGCCAGCAGCTTGGACAGGGGTTACGAGCAGTACTTC.